The clone carrying this T cell receptor (beta chain) was counted a few times. The CDR3 covers 13 residues. The germline V gene encodes CDR1 ENHRY and CDR2 SYGVKD. V was trimmed by 3 bases and J by 5 bases, leaving 10 bases between them. Each CDR3 protein is one row after TCRdb ran MiXCR on the RT-PCR reads. Of about 480,000 distinct CDR3 sequences listed, 9.5% to 13% are singletons. This sample was included in a study of response to subunit inactivated influenza vaccine. Sequences were derived from PBMCs from blood, sampled about 40 days after vaccination. The clonotype comes from a man aged 50 or older who received an inactivated influenza vaccine. The V call is TRBV10-3, the J call TRBJ2-5, with no clear D. The CDR3 DNA sequence: TGTGCCATCAGTGATGACTCGCAGGAGACCCAGTACTTC. It encodes CAISDDSQETQYF.